The 30 T cell receptor beta chains below come from one sample, sequenced in a study of T cells during gluten challenge in celiac disease. Each cell's paired alpha and beta chains came from three nested multiplex PCRs covering all V genes. TCRdb reprocessed the single-cell sequencing reads with MiXCR, giving one entry per CDR3 protein. Here the sample spans approximately 200 distinct CDR3 sequences, around 27% being singletons. Lineage-negative, tetramer-binding CD3+ CD4+ cells lacking CD45RA and CD62L but expressing integrin beta7 were gated. This specimen was gluten-specific CD4+ T cells sorted from blood using tetramers, taken at baseline or on day 6, 14 or 28 of gluten challenge (not recorded which). These receptors were obtained from a female donor with celiac disease.

J is TRBJ1-6 and V is TRBV28, with TRBD1 identical over 9 bases. V shed 6 bases, J shed 10 bases, and the junction held 10 bases outside the gene matches. Germline CDR1 and CDR2: MDHEN and SYDVKM. CDR3 size: 15 residues. CDR3 nucleotides: TGTGCCAGCAGCCAAATCGGACAGGGGAGGTCACCCCTCCACTTT. Translation: CASSQIGQGRSPLHF.

This clonotype counts as hyperexpanded. Here the CDR3 reads CSANRAGGISGANVLTF. As DNA, the CDR3 is TGCAGTGCTAACCGAGCGGGGGGGATCTCTGGGGCCAACGTCCTGACTTTC. The rearrangement joins TRBV20-1 to TRBJ2-6; 10 bases line up with TRBD2. Germline V gene data show CDR1 as DFQATT and CDR2 as SNEGSKA (reference sequence). The CDR3 is made up of 17 amino acids. The J segment lost 0 bases and the V segment lost 4 bases, leaving 6 bases of the junction unmatched.

Relative to its sample, this clonotype is medium-sized. V is TRBV4-1 and J is TRBJ2-5, with TRBD1 identical over 10 bases. CDR3 length equals 15 residues. The junction had 4 bases not matched to a gene; V was cut back by 2 bases and J by 4 bases. The V gene's germline CDR1 is MGHRA and CDR2 YSYEKL. The CDR3 DNA sequence: TGCGCCAGCAGCCAAAATGGACAGGGGGGAGAGACCCAGTACTTC. Protein product: CASSQNGQGGETQYF.

The J gene is TRBJ2-4, the V gene TRBV19; D remains unclear. Germline V CDR1 and CDR2: LNHDA, SQIVND (reference sequence). The V end lost 3 bases, the J end lost 4 bases, and 7 bases lay between the germline ends. CDR3 length: 13 amino acids. The CDR3: CASSILQKNIQYF. The DNA of the CDR3 is TGTGCCAGTAGTATTCTACAAAAAAACATTCAGTACTTC.

Remarks on this clonotype: A much more abundant neighbour one base away suggests this may be a read error. The V gene is TRBV4-2, the J gene TRBJ1-1; TRBD1 is a possible D gene (6 bases). Trimming pared 10 bases from V and 4 bases from J, leaving 19 bases between. The germline V gene encodes CDR1 LGHNA and CDR2 YNFKEQ. The CDR3 totals 14 residues. CDR3 loop: CATARGKGSTEAFF. DNA for the CDR3: TGTGCCACCGCAAGGGGGAAGGGGAGCACTGAAGCTTTCTTT.

This clonotype was detected a few times. This may be a read error: a much more frequent sequence differs by one nucleotide. The rearrangement uses TRBV5-1 and TRBJ1-1; D call uncertain. The CDR3 is 14 residues long. The germline CDR1 and CDR2 sequences are SGHRS and YFSETQ. This CDR3 reads CVSSLVAWDTEAFF. CDR3 coding DNA: TGCGTCAGCAGCTTGGTTGCTTGGGACACTGAAGCTTTCTTT.

Within the sample, this clonotype is medium-sized (0.01 to 0.1%). The chain links TRBV9 to TRBJ1-5; 10 positions agree with TRBD1. This CDR3 is built from 17 residues. After removal of 4 bases from V and 7 bases from J, the junction contained 14 bases not matched to a gene. CDR1 is SGDLS and CDR2 is YYNGEE in the germline V gene. The CDR3 sequence is CASSSKSRQGARQPQHF. Here the CDR3 DNA reads TGTGCCAGCAGCTCAAAAAGCCGACAGGGGGCTAGGCAGCCCCAGCATTTT.

Many counts were recorded for this clonotype. The chain uses TRBV20-1 and TRBJ1-2, with a weak D call TRBD1 (5 bases). Trimming left V 5 bases short and J 2 bases short, with 18 bases between. Per the germline V gene, CDR1 is DFQATT and CDR2 is SNEGSKA (reference sequence). The CDR3 runs to 15 residues. This chain's CDR3 is CSAGGSVQGNYGYTF. The CDR3 coding sequence is TGCAGTGCTGGGGGTAGTGTGCAGGGAAACTATGGCTACACCTTC.

The chain is built from TRBV20-1 and TRBJ2-2, with a possible D match to TRBD2 (6 bases). The V end lost 3 bases, the J end lost 4 bases, and 12 bases lay between the germline ends. Germline V gene sequence: CDR1 DFQATT, CDR2 SNEGSKA (reference sequence). The CDR3 sequence is 14 residues long. The CDR3, as DNA: TGCAGTGCTAGTCTTGTCGGGGGCACCGGGGAGCTGTTTTTT. Residues: CSASLVGGTGELFF.

In its sample, this clonotype was seen many times. This chain uses TRBV4-3 with TRBJ2-1; 7 nucleotides agree with TRBD2. V lost 4 bases, J lost 8 bases, and 14 bases stayed unmatched. This CDR3 is built from 16 residues. CDR1 and CDR2 from the germline V gene are LGHNA and YSLEER. Written as DNA, the CDR3 is TGCGCCAGCAGCCGCTTGCTGGGGGGGGGGATGGATGAGCAGTTCTTC. The encoded protein is CASSRLLGGGMDEQFF.

This clonotype appeared a single time. The genes are TRBV7-2 and TRBJ1-3; D not resolved. V lost 2 bases and J 4 bases, leaving 12 bases between the germline ends. Germline CDR1 is SGHTA and CDR2 is FQGNSA. This CDR3 is built from 15 residues. CDR3 bases: TGTGCCAGCAGCTTAAGCGCCCAGGACGGAAACACCATATATTTT. Translating it yields CASSLSAQDGNTIYF. The full variable domain, completed using reference TRBV7-2 and TRBJ1-3, is GAGVSQSPSNKVTEKGKDVELRCDPISGHTALYWYRQSLGQGLEFLIYFQGNSAPDKSGLPSDRFSAERTGGSVSTLTIQRTQQEDSAVYLCASSLSAQDGNTIYFGEGSWLTVV.

By share, this clonotype ranks as medium-sized. The V gene is TRBV7-2, the J gene TRBJ2-1; no clear D. V was pared by 2 bases and J by 10 bases, with 18 bases between. This CDR3 region has 15 residues. Germline loops: CDR1 SGHTA, CDR2 FQGNSA. The CDR3 here is CASSLRALDQGEQFF. CDR3 DNA: TGTGCCAGCAGCTTAAGGGCCCTCGACCAAGGCGAGCAGTTCTTC.

This chain links TRBV3-1 with TRBJ1-5; 8 nucleotides align to TRBD1. CDR1 and CDR2 from the germline V gene are LGHDT and YNNKEL (reference sequence). With 1 base clipped from V and 9 bases from J, the junction kept 8 bases outside the gene matches. The CDR3 spans 15 residues. CDR3 nucleotide sequence: TGTGCCAGCAGCCAAGGAACGCAGGGGGCGGCGCCCCAGCATTTT. Protein product: CASSQGTQGAAPQHF.

This clonotype was counted a few times. The V gene is TRBV10-3, the J gene TRBJ2-1, with D uncertain. Germline V gives CDR1 ENHRY, CDR2 SYGVKD. The CDR3 totals 14 residues. Between the trimmed V and J ends, which lost 11 bases and 3 bases, there was a span of 17 bases. The CDR3 loop reads CASTMLAFYNEQFF. As DNA, the CDR3 is TGTGCCTCAACAATGCTCGCTTTCTACAATGAGCAGTTCTTC.

This clonotype was detected only once. J is TRBJ2-1 and V is TRBV6-2 or TRBV6-3; 7 positions agree with TRBD2. The J segment lost 13 bases and the V segment lost 0 bases, leaving 6 bases of the junction unmatched. This CDR3 contains 13 residues. CDR1 and CDR2 (germline): MNHEY, SVGEGT. The CDR3 region is CASSYSHEGLQFF. The CDR3 coding sequence is TGTGCCAGCAGTTACTCCCATGAGGGACTACAGTTCTTC.

This chain uses TRBV7-3 with TRBJ2-5; D might be TRBD1 (6 bases). The germline V and J ends were trimmed by 5 bases and 5 bases, with 12 bases remaining between them. The CDR3 extends over 13 amino acids. Per the germline V gene, CDR1 is SGHTA and CDR2 is FQGTGA. The CDR3 DNA is TGTGCCAGCAGCATCAGGGGTTGGGAGACCCAGTACTTC. Its protein product is CASSIRGWETQYF.

This chain links TRBV19 with TRBJ1-2; a possible D gene is TRBD1 (5 bases). The CDR3 spans 13 residues. In germline, CDR1 is LNHDA, CDR2 SQIVND (reference sequence). The V gene lost 4 bases and the J gene lost 10 bases, with 16 bases spanning the gap. CDR3: CASSNRAGSDYTF. In nucleotides, the CDR3 is TGTGCCAGTAGTAATCGGGCAGGGTCTGACTACACCTTC. Using reference TRBV19 and TRBJ1-2 for the parts outside the CDR3, the full variable domain is DGGITQSPKYLFRKEGQNVTLSCEQNLNHDAMYWYRQDPGQGLRLIYYSQIVNDFQKGDIAEGYSVSREKKESFPLTVTSAQKNPTAFYLCASSNRAGSDYTFGSGTRLTVV.

This clonotype was seen repeatedly, ten times or more. V gene TRBV29-1 combines with J gene TRBJ2-3, with TRBD2 matching 12 bases. Germline CDR1 is SQVTM and CDR2 is ANQGSEA. CDR3 size: 14 residues. After removal of 7 bases from V and 3 bases from J, the junction contained 5 bases not matched to a gene. CDR3 residues: CSAYGLAGTDTQYF. CDR3 bases: TGCAGCGCCTACGGACTAGCGGGAACAGATACGCAGTATTTT.

This clonotype is medium-sized (0.01 to 0.1%) in the sample. CDR3 nucleotides: TGCAGTGCTAACCAGGGGAGCGAAAAACTGTTTTTT. Its protein is CSANQGSEKLFF. The gene calls are TRBV20-1 and TRBJ1-4; tentative D call: TRBD1 (6 bases). Germline-derived CDR1 and CDR2 are DFQATT and SNEGSKA (reference sequence). The CDR3 loop spans 12 amino acids. Trimming pared 4 bases from V and 8 bases from J, leaving 11 bases between.

The chain couples TRBV7-2 to TRBJ2-3; D ambiguous. There are 13 residues in the CDR3. The germline gives CDR1 SGHTA, CDR2 FQGNSA. The CDR3 DNA follows: TGTGTCAGTAGCTTAAGATGGACGGATACGCAGTATTTT. Translated: CVSSLRWTDTQYF.

The genes are TRBV29-1 and TRBJ1-4; no firm D call. CDR3 length: 13 residues. Trimming cost V 4 bases and J 6 bases, with 12 bases left between them. The germline V gene encodes CDR1 SQVTM and CDR2 ANQGSEA. For the CDR3, the DNA is TGCAGCGTTGCCCTACCGGCTGATGAAAAACTGTTTTTT. The encoded protein is CSVALPADEKLFF.

A word on this clonotype: This CDR3 is missing its conserved last phenylalanine or tryptophan, likely due to a read error. The limits of the CDR3 on the DNA are not certain, so only TCRdb's listed CDR3 is given. The chain combines TRBV5-5 with TRBJ2-7; the table names TRBD2, a call not compared with the DNA. Ends included, the CDR3 has 17 residues. Germline CDR1 and CDR2: SGHKS and YYEKEE (reference sequence). The CDR3 region is CASSFAAYQPQHFGDGT.

This chain connects TRBV5-6 to TRBJ2-5, with 7 nucleotides matching TRBD1. CDR1 is SGHDT and CDR2 is YYEEEE in the germline V gene. The V and J ends lost 3 bases and 4 bases, in that order; junction bases with no gene match: 3. The CDR3 runs to 13 residues. Here the CDR3 reads CASSWGTAETQYF. As DNA, the CDR3 is TGTGCCAGCAGCTGGGGGACAGCAGAGACCCAGTACTTC.

Within the sample, this clonotype is hyperexpanded. The chain employs TRBV19 and TRBJ2-1; either TRBD1 or TRBD2 may fit D (7 bases each). Germline CDR1 is LNHDA and CDR2 is SQIVND (reference sequence). The CDR3 length is 13 residues. The CDR3 sequence is CAISTQGGNEQFF. The CDR3 nucleotides are TGTGCTATCTCTACGCAGGGGGGGAATGAGCAGTTCTTC.

This clonotype is hyperexpanded (1% or more) by share. The chain links TRBV20-1 to TRBJ1-1; D unclear. V dropped 6 bases and J dropped 1 base, with 9 bases sitting between them. The CDR3 sequence is 12 residues long. From germline, CDR1 is DFQATT and CDR2 SNEGSKA (reference sequence). This CDR3 reads CSAKSGNTEAFF. Written as DNA, the CDR3 is TGCAGTGCCAAATCCGGGAACACTGAAGCTTTCTTT.

J is TRBJ1-4 and V is TRBV5-1; possible D gene TRBD1, 5 bases. This CDR3 comprises 14 residues. V was cut by 2 bases and J by 8 bases, with 13 bases left in between. Germline CDR1 SGHRS, CDR2 YFSETQ. CDR3 protein: CASSLGAGEEKLFF. CDR3 nucleotides: TGCGCCAGCAGCTTAGGGGCCGGTGAAGAAAAACTGTTTTTT.

This clonotype was observed many times. The V gene is TRBV25-1, the J gene TRBJ1-1; tentatively, D is TRBD1 (5 bases). V was pared by 8 bases and J by 2 bases, with 18 bases between. Germline V CDR1 and CDR2: MGHDK, SYGVNS. The CDR3 totals 15 residues. The CDR3 DNA is TGTGCCAGCGGGTGGGGCGGGATAAGAAACACTGAAGCTTTCTTT. Its translation: CASGWGGIRNTEAFF.

Only one count was recorded for this clonotype. V gene TRBV29-1 combines with J gene TRBJ2-7; 8 bases agree with TRBD1. The germline V gene encodes CDR1 SQVTM and CDR2 ANQGSEA. The trim removed 3 bases at V and 4 bases at J, leaving 17 bases unmatched. This CDR3 has 17 residues. CDR3 region: CSVEVGQVSLGRYEQYF. As DNA, the CDR3 is TGCAGCGTTGAGGTGGGACAGGTCTCATTAGGGCGTTACGAGCAGTACTTC.

The V call is TRBV6-2 or TRBV6-3, the J call TRBJ2-7, with 8 bases lining up with TRBD2. The CDR3 runs to 13 residues. Trimming cost V 6 bases and J 6 bases; bases outside gene matches: 7. From germline, CDR1 is MNHEY and CDR2 SVGEGT. The CDR3 loop reads CASSPTAGGEQYF. The DNA for the CDR3 is TGTGCCAGCAGCCCTACGGCGGGGGGCGAGCAGTACTTC.

This clonotype occurred many times. V usage is TRBV5-1 and J usage is TRBJ2-5; 11 positions match TRBD2. V gave up 3 bases and J gave up 5 bases; unmatched junction bases: 15. Germline CDR1 is SGHRS and CDR2 is YFSETQ. The CDR3 loop spans 18 amino acids. As DNA, the CDR3 is TGCGCCAGCAGCTGGGGTGAAGATATCGGGACTAGCGGTGAGACCCAGTACTTC. As protein: CASSWGEDIGTSGETQYF.